The TCR beta chain described here comes from a study of T cell responses to AZD1222 COVID-19 vaccine. About the study: Researchers grouped second doses given at about 4 or about 12 weeks into one pool.

CDR1 MDHEN and CDR2 SYDVKM come from the germline V gene. The CDR3 runs 12 residues. V lost 3 bases to trimming and J lost 5 bases, with 5 bases between them. Points on this clone: Its antigen is unidentified.

Clones were sequenced by immunoSEQ multiplex PCR, and TCRdb holds only the in-frame ones, with some missing. The sample shows some 150,000 clones, 90% of them seen only once. Regarding the study as a whole: Seropositive AZD1222 recipients at baseline numbered only five to seven. Without day 14 samples, only post-peak T cell repertoires were studied.

V and J are TRBV28 and TRBJ1-5; D remains unclear. This specimen was peripheral blood, taken on day 0 of AZD1222 vaccination. The clonotype was recovered from an adult in good health. The CDR3 spells CASSFGYQPQHF. CDR3 DNA sequence: TGTGCCAGCAGTTTTGGGTATCAGCCCCAGCATTTT.